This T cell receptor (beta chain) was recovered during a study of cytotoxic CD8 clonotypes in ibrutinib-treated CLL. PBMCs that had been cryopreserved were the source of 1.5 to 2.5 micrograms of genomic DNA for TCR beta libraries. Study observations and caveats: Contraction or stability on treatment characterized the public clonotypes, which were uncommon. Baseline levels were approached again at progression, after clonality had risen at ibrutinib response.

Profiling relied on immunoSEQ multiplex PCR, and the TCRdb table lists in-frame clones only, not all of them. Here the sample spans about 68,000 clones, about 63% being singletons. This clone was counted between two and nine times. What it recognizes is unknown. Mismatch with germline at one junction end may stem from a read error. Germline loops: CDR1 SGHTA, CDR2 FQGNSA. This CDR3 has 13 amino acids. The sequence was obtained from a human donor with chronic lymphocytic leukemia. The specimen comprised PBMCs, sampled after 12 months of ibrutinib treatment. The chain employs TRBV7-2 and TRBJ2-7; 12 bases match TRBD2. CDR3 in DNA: TGTGCCAGCAGCTTAGCCCTAGCGGGGGGGCTGGACTTC. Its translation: CASSLALAGGLDF. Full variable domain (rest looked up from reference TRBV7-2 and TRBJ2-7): GAGVSQSPSNKVTEKGKDVELRCDPISGHTALYWYRQSLGQGLEFLIYFQGNSAPDKSGLPSDRFSAERTGGSVSTLTIQRTQQEDSAVYLCASSLALAGGLDFGPGTRLTVT.